These 30 T cell receptor beta chains were sequenced from one sample in a study of OX40 agonist ivuxolimab in advanced cancers. Clones were sequenced by immunoSEQ multiplex PCR, and TCRdb holds only the in-frame ones, with some missing. The sample shows approximately 15,000 clones, approximately 83% of them seen only once. The sample in question was CD4+ or CD8+ T cells sorted from blood, obtained in a trial of the OX40 agonist ivuxolimab. The receptors derive from an adult with an advanced solid tumor such as melanoma, head and neck, liver or kidney cancer.

Comments on this clone: Sequence at one end of the junction differs from germline and may be a read error. The V and J genes are TRBV6-6 and TRBJ2-1; no firm D call. The CDR3 loop spans 12 amino acids. From germline, CDR1 is MNHNY and CDR2 SVGAGI (reference sequence). The CDR3 nucleotides are TGTGCCAGCAGTTCCACTTTAAATGGGCAGTTCTTC. It translates to CASSSTLNGQFF.

V gene TRBV12-5 combines with J gene TRBJ2-1; maybe TRBD2 (6 bases). There are 15 residues in the CDR3. The V gene's germline CDR1 is LGHNT and CDR2 FRNRAP. The V and J ends lost 4 bases and 5 bases respectively, with 15 bases between them. The CDR3 sequence is CASGSPDWGDNEQFF. CDR3 sequence (DNA): TGTGCTAGTGGTTCCCCGGACTGGGGGGACAATGAGCAGTTCTTC. Variable domain in full (rest from reference TRBV12-5 and TRBJ2-1): DARVTQTPRHKVTEMGQEVTMRCQPILGHNTVFWYRQTMMQGLELLAYFRNRAPLDDSGMPKDRFSAEMPDATLATLKIQPSEPRDSAVYFCASGSPDWGDNEQFFGPGTRLTVL.

The chain links TRBV4-1 to TRBJ2-7, with 10 nucleotides matching TRBD2. Germline V CDR1 and CDR2: MGHRA, YSYEKL. The CDR3 has 16 amino acids. V lost 3 bases to trimming and J lost 1 base; unmatched junction nucleotides: 6. As DNA, the CDR3 is TGCGCCAGCAGCCACCATAGACTAGCGGGTTCCTACGAGCAGTACTTC. Amino acid sequence: CASSHHRLAGSYEQYF.

The chain combines TRBV7-5 with TRBJ2-3; the table's D call, TRBD2, has no DNA check behind it. TRBV7-5 is designated a pseudogene. The CDR3 runs 18 residues. As DNA, the CDR3 is TGTGCCAGAAGCTTAGCATCTCTCCGGACTAGCGGCACAGATACGCAGTATTTT. This gives the protein CARSLASLRTSGTDTQYF.

This rearrangement joins TRBV29-1 to TRBJ2-2; 7 bases fit TRBD2. The germline gives CDR1 SQVTM, CDR2 ANQGSEA. This CDR3 region has 15 residues. Trimming at V came to 5 bases and at J to 2 bases, leaving 8 bases not matched to a gene. CDR3 bases: TGCAGCGTTTTCTTCCTAGCGGAAAACACCGGGGAGCTGTTTTTT. Residues: CSVFFLAENTGELFF.

This chain links TRBV11-2 with TRBJ2-6, with D unresolved. The CDR3 has 13 residues. V lost 8 bases to trimming and J lost 3 bases, with 8 bases between them. CDR1 is SGHAT and CDR2 is FQNNGV in the germline V gene. The chain's CDR3 is CASFLGGANVLTF. As DNA, the CDR3 is TGTGCCAGCTTCCTTGGTGGGGCCAACGTCCTGACTTTC.

The rearrangement joins TRBV27 to TRBJ2-4; D is uncertain. Germline values: CDR1 MNHEY, CDR2 SMNVEV (reference sequence). V was pared by 0 bases and J by 1 base, with 10 bases between. This CDR3 contains 16 residues. The CDR3 protein is CASSLSASLAKNIQYF. The DNA of the CDR3 is TGTGCCAGCAGTTTATCCGCCTCTCTGGCCAAAAACATTCAGTACTTC.

Here the CDR3 reads CASSPDRGRMNTEAFF. The CDR3 bases are TGTGCCAGCAGTCCCGACAGGGGAAGGATGAACACTGAAGCTTTCTTT. The gene calls are TRBV28 and TRBJ1-1, with 8 bases that match TRBD1. The junction had 8 bases not matched to a gene; V was cut back by 5 bases and J by 0 bases. Germline CDR1 is MDHEN and CDR2 is SYDVKM. The CDR3 contains 16 residues. Using reference TRBV28 and TRBJ1-1 for the parts outside the CDR3, the full variable domain is DVKVTQSSRYLVKRTGEKVFLECVQDMDHENMFWYRQDPGLGLRLIYFSYDVKMKEKGDIPEGYSVSREKKERFSLILESASTNQTSMYLCASSPDRGRMNTEAFFGQGTRLTVV.

A remark on this clone: Other DNA sequences in this sample translate to the same CDR3. This rearrangement joins TRBV5-5 to TRBJ2-7, with TRBD1 as a possible D gene (6 bases). The CDR3 runs 12 residues. Trimming took 4 bases from V and 3 from J, leaving 8 bases between them. Per germline, CDR1 SGHKS and CDR2 YYEKEE (reference sequence). The CDR3 spells CASSLGHYEQYF. The CDR3 nucleotides are TGTGCCAGCAGCCTGGGACACTACGAGCAGTACTTC.

The chain has TRBV6-5 and TRBJ1-3, with D possibly being TRBD1 (5 bases). V shed 5 bases and J shed 0 bases, with 11 bases lying between them. This CDR3 comprises 15 residues. CDR1 is MNHEY and CDR2 is SVGAGI in the germline V gene. CDR3 region: CASSPGLSSGNTIYF. The CDR3 DNA follows: TGTGCCAGCAGTCCAGGGCTTAGCTCTGGAAACACCATATATTTT.

This clone was seen a single time. J is TRBJ1-2 and V is TRBV5-5, with a weak D call TRBD1 (5 bases). The germline V gene encodes CDR1 SGHKS and CDR2 YYEKEE (reference sequence). The CDR3 contains 12 residues. V was trimmed by 4 bases and J by 4 bases, leaving 8 bases between them. CDR3 sequence reads: CASSLDSYGYTF. CDR3 DNA: TGTGCCAGCAGCCTAGACAGCTATGGCTACACCTTC.

This clone was counted between two and nine times. The genes are TRBV5-4 and TRBJ2-7; TRBD1 aligns across 8 bases. The CDR3 extends over 13 amino acids. Germline V gene lookup returns CDR1 SGHNT and CDR2 YYREEE (reference sequence). The J segment lost 12 bases and the V segment lost 4 bases, leaving 12 bases of the junction unmatched. CDR3 in DNA: TGTGCCAGCAGCACAGGGACAGGCCCTAGGGTGTACTTC. Translation: CASSTGTGPRVYF.

This sequence joins TRBV27 and TRBJ2-3; D gene uncertain. Trimming took 6 bases from V and 0 from J, leaving 4 bases between them. The germline gives CDR1 MNHEY, CDR2 SMNVEV (reference sequence). CDR3 length equals 12 residues. For the CDR3, the DNA is TGTGCCAGCAGCCCGAGCACAGATACGCAGTATTTT. Residues: CASSPSTDTQYF.

This CDR3 reads CASSRTSGSTDTQYF. The CDR3 region has the DNA TGTGCCAGCAGTAGGACTAGCGGGAGCACAGATACGCAGTATTTT. This chain connects TRBV28 to TRBJ2-3, with 11 positions matching TRBD2. Trimming cost V 5 bases and J 0 bases; bases outside gene matches: 1. The CDR3 totals 15 residues. Per the germline V gene, CDR1 is MDHEN and CDR2 is SYDVKM. Together with reference TRBV28 and TRBJ2-3, the CDR3 gives the full variable domain: DVKVTQSSRYLVKRTGEKVFLECVQDMDHENMFWYRQDPGLGLRLIYFSYDVKMKEKGDIPEGYSVSREKKERFSLILESASTNQTSMYLCASSRTSGSTDTQYFGPGTRLTVL.

The V call is TRBV9, the J call TRBJ2-7; 7 bases are a match to TRBD2. V dropped 3 bases and J dropped 2; count of bases not matched to a gene: 8. CDR1 is SGDLS and CDR2 is YYNGEE in the germline V gene. This CDR3 has 15 amino acids. The CDR3 DNA sequence: TGTGCCAGCAGCGCGGGAGCTAGCGGAGCCTACGAGCAGTACTTC. Translation gives CASSAGASGAYEQYF. Full variable domain (outside the CDR3, taken from reference TRBV9 and TRBJ2-7): DSGVTQTPKHLITATGQRVTLRCSPRSGDLSVYWYQQSLDQGLQFLIQYYNGEERAKGNILERFSAQQFPDLHSELNLSSLELGDSALYFCASSAGASGAYEQYFGPGTRLTVT.

CDR3 sequence: CASSPDSDFDEQYF. The CDR3 region has the DNA TGTGCCAGCAGTCCCGACTCGGATTTTGACGAGCAGTACTTC. The chain has TRBV28 and TRBJ2-7; no firm D call. Trimming took 5 bases from V and 5 from J, leaving 16 bases between them. There are 14 residues in the CDR3. Germline loops: CDR1 MDHEN, CDR2 SYDVKM.

The J gene is TRBJ1-4, the V gene TRBV9; TRBD1 might be the D (6 bases). Trimming removed 4 bases from V and 6 bases from J, with 22 bases in between. CDR1 SGDLS and CDR2 YYNGEE come from the germline V gene. CDR3 length equals 17 residues. CDR3 DNA: TGTGCCAGCAGCCCCTCTGGGGGCGCGGGATCGGATGAAAAACTGTTTTTT. Residues: CASSPSGGAGSDEKLFF.

CDR3 residues: CASSLGQGGEQYF. CDR3 sequence (DNA): TGTGCCAGCAGCCTGGGACAGGGTGGCGAGCAGTACTTC. The gene calls are TRBV11-1 and TRBJ2-7, with 9 nucleotides matching TRBD1. Looked up from germline, CDR1 is SGHAT and CDR2 is FQDESV (reference sequence). The ends lost 5 bases at V and 6 bases at J; junction bases unmatched: 5. This CDR3 spans 13 amino acids.

This rearrangement joins TRBV4-1 to TRBJ1-5; 8 bases fit TRBD1. Per the germline V gene, CDR1 is MGHRA and CDR2 is YSYEKL. Unmatched junction bases numbered 6, after V lost 5 bases and J lost 3 bases. The CDR3 spans 15 residues. CDR3 coding DNA: TGCGCCAGCAGCACGCGGACAGGGAACAATCAGCCCCAGCATTTT. Its translation is CASSTRTGNNQPQHF.

The chain uses TRBV7-3 and TRBJ2-7; weak D call: TRBD2 (6 bases). V lost 2 bases to trimming and J lost 3 bases, with 11 bases between them. This CDR3 region has 14 residues. Germline values: CDR1 SGHTA, CDR2 FQGTGA. In DNA, the CDR3 is TGTGCCAGCAGCTTAGCGGGACCCGGCTACGAGCAGTACTTC. Translation: CASSLAGPGYEQYF.

CDR3 region: CASSLGAREQFF. CDR3 DNA: TGCGCCAGCAGCTTGGGTGCGCGTGAGCAGTTCTTC. The V call is TRBV5-1, the J call TRBJ2-1, with D uncertain. This CDR3 is 12 amino acids long. Germline V gene lookup returns CDR1 SGHRS and CDR2 YFSETQ. V was cut by 0 bases and J by 9 bases, with 7 bases left in between.

This chain joins TRBV6-1 and TRBJ2-5, with a weak D call TRBD2 (7 bases). V was pared by 7 bases and J by 2 bases, with 17 bases between. Per the germline V gene, CDR1 is MNHNS and CDR2 is SASEGT. The CDR3 consists of 15 residues. This chain's CDR3 is CASTEGGGWQETQYF. CDR3 sequence (DNA): TGTGCCAGCACCGAAGGGGGGGGTTGGCAAGAGACCCAGTACTTC.

The chain recombines TRBV5-6 with TRBJ2-7; D gene unclear. Germline values: CDR1 SGHDT, CDR2 YYEEEE. Trimming took off 2 bases at V and 3 bases at J, with 3 bases between the two ends. This CDR3 region has 11 residues. This CDR3 is CASSFNYEQYF. The CDR3 nucleotides are TGTGCCAGCAGCTTCAACTACGAGCAGTACTTC.

CDR3 nucleotides: TGTGCCAGCAGTTCCGACAGGGACGACTGGTACGAGCAGTACTTC. Amino acid sequence: CASSSDRDDWYEQYF. The chain recombines TRBV28 with TRBJ2-7; 7 nucleotides align to TRBD1. Looked up from germline, CDR1 is MDHEN and CDR2 is SYDVKM. The CDR3 extends over 15 amino acids. V shed 4 bases and J 4 bases; nucleotides not matched to a gene: 10.

The chain carries TRBV11-3 and TRBJ1-6, with D maybe TRBD1 (5 bases). V was shortened by 3 bases and J by 7 bases, with 19 bases between the two germline ends. The CDR3 totals 17 residues. Germline V gene sequence: CDR1 SGHNT, CDR2 YENEEA. The CDR3 loop is CASSFQSPGPANSPLHF. DNA for the CDR3: TGTGCCAGCAGCTTCCAAAGTCCGGGACCGGCAAATTCACCCCTCCACTTT. Supplemented by reference TRBV11-3 and TRBJ1-6, the full variable domain reads EAGVVQSPRYKIIEKKQPVAFWCNPISGHNTLYWYLQNLGQGPELLIRYENEEAVDDSQLPKDRFSAERLKGVDSTLKIQPAELGDSAVYLCASSFQSPGPANSPLHFGNGTRLTVT.

Remarks on this clone: One end of the junction does not line up with germline, which may come from a read error. This chain connects TRBV7-7 to TRBJ2-7; 10 bases line up with TRBD1. Germline-derived CDR1 and CDR2 are SSHAT and FNYEAQ (reference sequence). The CDR3 consists of 15 residues. The CDR3 spells CASSLGDRGSYEQYF. The CDR3, as DNA: TGTGCTAGCAGCTTAGGGGACAGGGGCTCCTACGAGCAGTACTTC. Together with reference TRBV7-7 and TRBJ2-7, the CDR3 gives the full variable domain: GAGVSQSPRYKVTKRGQDVTLRCDPISSHATLYWYQQALGQGPEFLTYFNYEAQPDKSGLPSDRFSAERPEGSISTLTIQRTEQRDSAMYRCASSLGDRGSYEQYFGPGTRLTVT.

The rearrangement uses TRBV27 and TRBJ2-1; D perhaps matches TRBD1 (5 bases). The ends were cut back, 6 bases at V and 0 bases at J, with 15 bases in the middle. This CDR3 region has 16 residues. Germline V lookup: CDR1 MNHEY, CDR2 SMNVEV (reference sequence). The CDR3 sequence: CASSSDNPSSYNEQFF. In nucleotides, the CDR3 is TGTGCCAGCAGCTCGGACAATCCCTCCTCCTACAATGAGCAGTTCTTC.

The chain uses TRBV11-1 and TRBJ2-3; the match to TRBD1 covers 7 bases. V lost 5 bases and J lost 3; bases outside the gene matches: 8. The CDR3 totals 15 residues. Germline assignment: CDR1 SGHAT and CDR2 FQDESV (reference sequence). Written as DNA, the CDR3 is TGTGCCAGCAGCGTAAGACAGGGTGGAACAGATACGCAGTATTTT. Translating it yields CASSVRQGGTDTQYF.

The chain uses TRBV9 and TRBJ2-1; 7 bases fit TRBD2. CDR1 is SGDLS and CDR2 is YYNGEE in the germline V gene. V lost 0 bases and J lost 3; bases outside the gene matches: 3. CDR3 length: 15 amino acids. The chain's CDR3 is CASSVGGGSYNEQFF. CDR3 bases: TGTGCCAGCAGCGTAGGCGGCGGGAGCTACAATGAGCAGTTCTTC.

This chain links TRBV29-1 with TRBJ2-1; 11 bases are shared with TRBD1. The junction had 2 bases not matched to a gene; V was cut back by 3 bases and J by 4 bases. Germline lookup yields CDR1 SQVTM and CDR2 ANQGSEA. This CDR3 spans 14 amino acids. For the CDR3, the DNA is TGCAGCGTTGAGGGACAGGGGGATTACAATGAGCAGTTCTTC. Protein: CSVEGQGDYNEQFF.